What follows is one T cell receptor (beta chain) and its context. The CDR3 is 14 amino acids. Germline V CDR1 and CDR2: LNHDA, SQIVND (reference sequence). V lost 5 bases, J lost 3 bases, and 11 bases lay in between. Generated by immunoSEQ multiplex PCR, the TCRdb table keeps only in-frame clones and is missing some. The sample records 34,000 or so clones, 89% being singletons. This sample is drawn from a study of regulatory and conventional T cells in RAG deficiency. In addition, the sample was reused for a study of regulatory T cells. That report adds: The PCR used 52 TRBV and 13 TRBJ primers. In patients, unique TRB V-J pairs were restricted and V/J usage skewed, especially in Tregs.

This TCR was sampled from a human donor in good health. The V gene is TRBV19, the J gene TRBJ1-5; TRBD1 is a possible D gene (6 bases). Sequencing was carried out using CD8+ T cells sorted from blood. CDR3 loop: CASSPGQYNQPQHF. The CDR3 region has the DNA TGTGCCAGTAGTCCCGGACAGTACAATCAGCCCCAGCATTTT.